The clone carrying this TCR beta chain has a handful of counts. These data are taken from a study of blood T cells in healthy people across ages. Germline lookup yields CDR1 DFQATT and CDR2 SNEGSKA (reference sequence). The CDR3 totals 13 residues. V was cut by 2 bases and J by 2 bases, with 9 bases left in between. For the second PCR, which ran for about 6 to 11 cycles, a sample-barcoded 5' primer and a J-beta primer mix were used. From the 5' RACE reads, TCRdb called clonotypes with MiXCR, one entry per CDR3 protein. The sample carries 1.8 million or so distinct CDR3 sequences, about 39% recorded once.

The specimen was blood. This rearrangement joins TRBV20-1 to TRBJ1-1, with no clear D. The sequence came from a human donor in good health. The CDR3 protein is CSARKGYNTEAFF. The CDR3 nucleotides read TGCAGTGCTAGAAAAGGGTACAACACTGAAGCTTTCTTT.